The 29 T cell receptor beta chains listed next were all sequenced from one sample in a study of cytomegalovirus exposure and HLA in healthy donors. With 60 Vbeta and 13 Jbeta primers, the PCR was carried out. Repertoires were generated with immunoSEQ multiplex PCR, while TCRdb's copy carries only in-frame clones and drops some. The repertoire holds 120,000 to 150,000 clones, with about 86% as singletons. Sequencing used PBMCs. Every receptor here comes from a man aged 40-50 years in good health and CMV-seropositive.

The rearrangement links TRBV7-9 to TRBJ1-2; 9 bases line up with TRBD1. Germline assignment: CDR1 SEHNR and CDR2 FQNEAQ (reference sequence). V lost 6 bases, J lost 4 bases, and 12 bases stayed unmatched. The CDR3 loop spans 16 amino acids. CDR3: CASRPDRGKGSYGYTF. The CDR3 DNA sequence: TGTGCCAGCAGACCGGACAGGGGAAAAGGAAGCTATGGCTACACCTTC.

This chain joins TRBV5-1 and TRBJ2-1; D gene ambiguous. V lost 1 base and J lost 9, with 11 bases in between. CDR1 SGHRS and CDR2 YFSETQ come from the germline V gene. The length of the CDR3 is 13 residues. The CDR3 DNA sequence: TGCGCCAGCAGCTTGCCAATTCCGGGTGAGCAGTTCTTC. Translating gives CASSLPIPGEQFF.

This chain joins TRBV6-6 and TRBJ1-5; no firm D call. This CDR3 has 16 residues. Between the trimmed V and J ends, which lost 0 bases and 5 bases, there was a span of 14 bases. The germline V gene encodes CDR1 MNHNY and CDR2 SVGAGI (reference sequence). The CDR3 sequence is CASSYSTYRGDQPQHF. The CDR3 nucleotides are TGTGCCAGCAGTTACTCGACATATCGGGGAGATCAGCCCCAGCATTTT.

This rearrangement joins TRBV29-1 to TRBJ2-7, with TRBD1 matching over 10 bases. CDR1 is SQVTM and CDR2 is ANQGSEA in the germline V gene. Trimming took 6 bases from V and 3 from J; bases not matched to a gene: 5. The CDR3 has 13 amino acids. The chain's CDR3 is CSVGQGGVYEQYF. In DNA, the CDR3 is TGCAGCGTCGGACAGGGGGGGGTCTACGAGCAGTACTTC.

The V gene is TRBV4-1, the J gene TRBJ2-1, with TRBD2 matching over 14 bases. The CDR3 is 20 residues long. Per germline, CDR1 MGHRA and CDR2 YSYEKL. J lost 3 bases, V lost 4 bases, and 14 bases had no gene match. CDR3 nucleotide sequence: TGCGCCAGCAGCCTATCCGGAGGGGGACTAGCGGGAGAAAACTACAATGAGCAGTTCTTC. This sequence encodes CASSLSGGGLAGENYNEQFF.

The gene calls are TRBV7-8 and TRBJ1-5; possibly TRBD1 for D (5 bases). The V gene's germline CDR1 is SGHVS and CDR2 FQNEAQ. The CDR3 loop spans 16 amino acids. V dropped 8 bases and J dropped 0 bases, with 17 bases sitting between them. DNA for the CDR3: TGTGCCAGCCGACAAGGCGGGGCCGATAGCAATCAGCCCCAGCATTTT. Its protein product is CASRQGGADSNQPQHF.

CDR3 DNA sequence: TGTGCCAGCAGCTCCGCCGGGGAGCAGTACTTC. The encoded protein is CASSSAGEQYF. The rearrangement uses TRBV7-9 and TRBJ2-7; D remains ambiguous. V was clipped by 4 bases and J by 7 bases, with 8 bases between them. Germline lookup yields CDR1 SEHNR and CDR2 FQNEAQ (reference sequence). The CDR3 loop spans 11 amino acids.

The chain recombines TRBV30 with TRBJ2-3; TRBD2 matches 10 bases. This CDR3 contains 16 residues. With 2 bases clipped from V and 5 bases from J, the junction kept 10 bases outside the gene matches. The germline V gene has CDR1 GTSNPN and CDR2 SVGIG (reference sequence). The CDR3, as DNA: TGTGCCTGGAGTATTGGAGCGGGAGGGCCTCAAGATACGCAGTATTTT. Translating gives CAWSIGAGGPQDTQYF.

V usage is TRBV5-5 and J usage is TRBJ2-3, with TRBD2 matching over 11 bases. This CDR3 is 18 amino acids long. From germline, CDR1 is SGHKS and CDR2 YYEKEE (reference sequence). J gave up 4 bases and V 1 base, and 11 bases lay outside the gene matches. The CDR3 loop is CASSLRLAGPRGSDTQYF. DNA of the CDR3: TGTGCCAGCAGCTTGCGACTAGCGGGACCGCGGGGCTCAGATACGCAGTATTTT.

CDR3 region: CASSRMGQGTDTQYF. As DNA, the CDR3 is TGCGCCAGCAGCCGCATGGGACAGGGGACAGATACGCAGTATTTT. This rearrangement joins TRBV5-1 to TRBJ2-3, with 10 bases lining up with TRBD1. With V trimmed by 4 bases and J by 3 bases, 5 bases remained unmatched. The CDR3 runs 15 residues. The germline V gene encodes CDR1 SGHRS and CDR2 YFSETQ.

As DNA, the CDR3 is TGTGCCAGCAGTTTAGGACAGGGAGGAAGAACGCAGTATTTT. It translates to CASSLGQGGRTQYF. The chain carries TRBV27 and TRBJ2-3, with 8 positions matching TRBD1. Trimming took 2 bases from V and 9 from J; bases not matched to a gene: 7. Germline CDR1 is MNHEY and CDR2 is SMNVEV (reference sequence). The CDR3 length is 14 residues.

The J gene is TRBJ1-5, the V gene TRBV30; D remains unclear. Germline V gene data show CDR1 as GTSNPN and CDR2 as SVGIG (reference sequence). The length of the CDR3 is 14 residues. V was cut by 1 base and J by 3 bases, with 10 bases left in between. The CDR3 protein is CAWSALETNQPQHF. The CDR3 coding sequence is TGTGCCTGGAGTGCCTTGGAGACCAATCAGCCCCAGCATTTT.

The rearrangement uses TRBV4-1 and TRBJ1-2; TRBD1 is a possible D gene (6 bases). There are 14 residues in the CDR3. CDR1 and CDR2 (germline): MGHRA, YSYEKL. V dropped 5 bases and J dropped 0 bases, with 10 bases sitting between them. The CDR3 DNA reads as TGCGCCAGCAGCGCGGGGGCGACTAACTATGGCTACACCTTC. The encoded protein is CASSAGATNYGYTF.

This rearrangement joins TRBV6-6 to TRBJ1-6; D is ambiguous. CDR1 and CDR2 from the germline V gene are MNHNY and SVGAGI (reference sequence). The germline V and J ends were trimmed by 5 bases and 12 bases, with 17 bases remaining between them. This CDR3 is built from 14 residues. The CDR3 reads CASSPRGVPIPLHF. The CDR3 region has the DNA TGTGCCAGCAGTCCCCGGGGAGTCCCCATACCCCTCCACTTT.

The chain joins TRBV4-2 to TRBJ2-7; TRBD2 matches at 13 bases. The CDR3 has 17 amino acids. Germline V lookup: CDR1 LGHNA, CDR2 YNFKEQ. Trimming took 1 base from V and 3 from J; bases not matched to a gene: 6. CDR3 region: CASSQAHRLAGGYEQYF. The CDR3 region has the DNA TGTGCCAGCAGCCAAGCCCACCGACTAGCGGGAGGCTACGAGCAGTACTTC.

The rearrangement joins TRBV7-3 to TRBJ2-7; TRBD1 might be the D (5 bases). Germline-derived CDR1 and CDR2 are SGHTA and FQGTGA. The V end lost 5 bases, the J end lost 3 bases, and 20 bases lay between the germline ends. This CDR3 contains 16 residues. The CDR3 loop is CASSISTAIRNYEQYF. The CDR3 DNA reads TGTGCCAGCAGCATCTCGACAGCCATACGGAACTACGAGCAGTACTTC.

The V and J genes are TRBV7-8 and TRBJ2-5; the D gene is possibly TRBD1 (5 bases). This CDR3 is 13 amino acids long. Germline-derived CDR1 and CDR2 are SGHVS and FQNEAQ. Trimming pared 4 bases from V and 2 bases from J, leaving 8 bases between. The CDR3 loop reads CASSYDRQETQYF. CDR3 in DNA: TGTGCCAGCAGCTACGACAGACAAGAGACCCAGTACTTC.

Concerning this clone: The sample holds other DNA sequences that translate to the same CDR3. The rearrangement links TRBV5-4 to TRBJ1-6; 7 nucleotides match TRBD1. This CDR3 contains 14 residues. V was pared by 5 bases and J by 7 bases, with 6 bases of the junction left unmatched. The germline V gene encodes CDR1 SGHNT and CDR2 YYREEE (reference sequence). The CDR3 here is CASSFDRDNSPLHF. CDR3 DNA sequence: TGTGCCAGCAGTTTCGACAGGGACAATTCACCCCTCCACTTT.

This clone was detected only once. The rearrangement links TRBV10-3 to TRBJ2-3; 8 nucleotides align to TRBD2. CDR3 length: 16 amino acids. V was clipped by 6 bases and J by 0 bases; unmatched bases: 8. Germline V gives CDR1 ENHRY, CDR2 SYGVKD. The CDR3 coding sequence is TGTGCCATCAGCCGACTAAGCGGGGGTAGCACAGATACGCAGTATTTT. Residues: CAISRLSGGSTDTQYF.

The rearrangement joins TRBV7-9 to TRBJ2-7, with D possibly matching TRBD1 (6 bases). Germline V lookup: CDR1 SEHNR, CDR2 FQNEAQ (reference sequence). V was cut by 4 bases and J by 5 bases, with 15 bases left in between. The CDR3 is 14 amino acids. The CDR3 sequence: CASSSQGGRDEQYF. CDR3 DNA sequence: TGTGCCAGCAGCTCACAGGGTGGGCGCGACGAGCAGTACTTC.

The chain links TRBV5-1 to TRBJ2-7; TRBD1 is a possible D gene (6 bases). Germline V gene lookup returns CDR1 SGHRS and CDR2 YFSETQ. The V gene lost 1 base and the J gene lost 2 bases, with 10 bases spanning the gap. CDR3 size: 14 residues. In DNA form, the CDR3 reads TGCGCCAGCAGCTTGTCAGGGGATACCTACGAGCAGTACTTC. It is translated as CASSLSGDTYEQYF.

The genes are TRBV7-2 and TRBJ2-5, with TRBD2 identical over 9 bases. There are 16 residues in the CDR3. Germline loops: CDR1 SGHTA, CDR2 FQGNSA. V shed 5 bases and J 2 bases; nucleotides not matched to a gene: 9. The CDR3 region is CASSTGLAYRQETQYF. The CDR3 bases are TGTGCCAGCAGCACCGGACTAGCGTATCGACAAGAGACCCAGTACTTC.

V is TRBV27 and J is TRBJ2-2, with a tentative D call TRBD1 (6 bases). Trimming pared 6 bases from V and 6 bases from J, leaving 14 bases between. The CDR3 is made up of 14 amino acids. Germline assignment: CDR1 MNHEY and CDR2 SMNVEV (reference sequence). The CDR3 spells CASSRTAIPGELFF. In nucleotides, the CDR3 is TGTGCCAGCAGCCGGACAGCAATACCCGGGGAGCTGTTTTTT.

The V gene is TRBV5-1, the J gene TRBJ2-7; D is perhaps TRBD1 (6 bases). The length of the CDR3 is 15 residues. The V end lost 0 bases, the J end lost 2 bases, and 12 bases lay between the germline ends. Germline V gene data show CDR1 as SGHRS and CDR2 as YFSETQ. The chain's CDR3 is CASSLDGAGAYEQYF. The CDR3 DNA follows: TGCGCCAGCAGCTTGGACGGGGCAGGGGCCTACGAGCAGTACTTC.

The J gene is TRBJ2-4, the V gene TRBV10-2; 7 bases agree with TRBD1. The germline V gene encodes CDR1 WSHSY and CDR2 SAAADI. The CDR3 spans 16 residues. The V gene end was trimmed by 5 bases and the J gene end by 5 bases; junction bases not matched to a gene: 12. CDR3 region: CASSLGQALWENIQYF. CDR3 DNA sequence: TGCGCCAGCAGTCTCGGACAGGCTCTTTGGGAAAACATTCAGTACTTC.

The chain recombines TRBV12-5 with TRBJ2-1; TRBD2 matches at 7 bases. After removal of 0 bases from V and 9 bases from J, the junction contained 5 bases not matched to a gene. The CDR3 consists of 14 residues. Germline V CDR1 and CDR2: LGHNT, FRNRAP. CDR3 DNA sequence: TGTGCTAGTGGTTTGGTAGATGGGAGGGCTGAGCAGTTCTTC. Protein product: CASGLVDGRAEQFF. Together with reference TRBV12-5 and TRBJ2-1, the CDR3 gives the full variable domain: DARVTQTPRHKVTEMGQEVTMRCQPILGHNTVFWYRQTMMQGLELLAYFRNRAPLDDSGMPKDRFSAEMPDATLATLKIQPSEPRDSAVYFCASGLVDGRAEQFFGPGTRLTVL.

V usage is TRBV2 and J usage is TRBJ1-4, with TRBD1 matching 8 bases. The CDR3 is 15 residues long. With V trimmed by 5 bases and J by 7 bases, 9 bases remained unmatched. Germline V lookup: CDR1 SNHLY, CDR2 FYNNEI. The DNA for the CDR3 is TGTGCCAGCAGTTCGCCAGGGGGCGCGGGTGAAAAACTGTTTTTT. The encoded protein is CASSSPGGAGEKLFF.

This chain links TRBV2 with TRBJ2-2; 8 bases fit TRBD2. V lost 7 bases and J lost 3; bases outside the gene matches: 4. Per germline, CDR1 SNHLY and CDR2 FYNNEI. The CDR3 loop spans 14 amino acids. CDR3 nucleotide sequence: TGTGCCAGCAAGCGGGAGATAGACACCGGGGAGCTGTTTTTT. It encodes CASKREIDTGELFF.

This clone was seen a handful of times. The V gene is TRBV5-6, the J gene TRBJ1-3; 10 bases are a match to TRBD1. Germline-derived CDR1 and CDR2 are SGHDT and YYEEEE. Trimming cost V 4 bases and J 5 bases; bases outside gene matches: 3. This CDR3 is built from 14 residues. The CDR3 nucleotides read TGTGCCAGCAGCCGACAGGGGGCACGAAACACCATATATTTT. Translated, it gives CASSRQGARNTIYF.